Shown below are 2 T cell receptor beta chains from a single sample sequenced in a study of shared T cell receptors in the human thymus. Profiling relied on immunoSEQ multiplex PCR, and the TCRdb table lists in-frame clones only, not all of them. The table has 500,000 to 750,000 clones, 70% to 90% seen once; the top ten hold approximately 0.01%. The same specimen was also included in a second study, on human thymus T cells.

What was sequenced was thymocytes. The receptors were gathered from a boy under two years old with a congenital heart defect.

The chain uses TRBV6-6 and TRBJ2-7; the match to TRBD2 covers 7 bases. The V segment lost 5 bases and the J segment 6 bases; nucleotides outside the gene matches: 10. This CDR3 has 14 residues. The germline V gene has CDR1 MNHNY and CDR2 SVGAGI (reference sequence). Written as DNA, the CDR3 is TGTGCCAGCAGTGAGCGGGACCAAGGAGGCGAGCAGTACTTC. Translated, it gives CASSERDQGGEQYF.

The CDR3 here is CASRGQNYGYTF. Here the CDR3 DNA reads TGTGCCAGCAGGGGACAGAACTATGGCTACACCTTC. The chain couples TRBV2 to TRBJ1-2; 7 positions match TRBD1. V lost 6 bases, J lost 2 bases, and 0 bases stayed unmatched. The CDR3 extends over 12 amino acids. Germline V gene sequence: CDR1 SNHLY, CDR2 FYNNEI.